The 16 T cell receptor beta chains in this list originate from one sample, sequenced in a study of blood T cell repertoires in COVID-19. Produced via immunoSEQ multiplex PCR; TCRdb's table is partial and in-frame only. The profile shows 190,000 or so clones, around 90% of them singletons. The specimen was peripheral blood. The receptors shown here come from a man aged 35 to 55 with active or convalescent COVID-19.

CDR3: CASSPLGGYGYTF. CDR3 DNA: TGTGCCAGCAGCCCACTGGGGGGCTATGGCTACACCTTC. The V call is TRBV14, the J call TRBJ1-2; tentative D call: TRBD1 (5 bases). The CDR3 covers 13 residues. The V and J ends lost 4 bases and 4 bases respectively, with 10 bases between them. Per the germline V gene, CDR1 is SGHDN and CDR2 is FVKESK.

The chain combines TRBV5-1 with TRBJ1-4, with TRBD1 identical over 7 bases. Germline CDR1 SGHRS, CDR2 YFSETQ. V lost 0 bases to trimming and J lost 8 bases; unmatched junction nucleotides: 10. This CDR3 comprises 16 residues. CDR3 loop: CASSLGGTGAGEKLFF. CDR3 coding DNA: TGCGCCAGCAGCTTGGGGGGCACAGGGGCGGGCGAAAAACTGTTTTTT.

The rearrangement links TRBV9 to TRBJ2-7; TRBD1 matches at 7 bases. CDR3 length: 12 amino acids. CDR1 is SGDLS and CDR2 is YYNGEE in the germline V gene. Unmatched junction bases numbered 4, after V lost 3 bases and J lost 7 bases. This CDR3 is CASSGQGREQYF. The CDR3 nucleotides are TGTGCCAGCAGCGGACAGGGTAGAGAGCAGTACTTC.

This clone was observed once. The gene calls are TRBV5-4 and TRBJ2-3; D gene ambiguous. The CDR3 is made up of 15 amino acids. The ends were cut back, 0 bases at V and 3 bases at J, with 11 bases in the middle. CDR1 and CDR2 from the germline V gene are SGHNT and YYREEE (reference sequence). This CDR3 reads CASSLEYMQTDTQYF. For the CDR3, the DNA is TGTGCCAGCAGCTTGGAGTATATGCAGACAGATACGCAGTATTTT.

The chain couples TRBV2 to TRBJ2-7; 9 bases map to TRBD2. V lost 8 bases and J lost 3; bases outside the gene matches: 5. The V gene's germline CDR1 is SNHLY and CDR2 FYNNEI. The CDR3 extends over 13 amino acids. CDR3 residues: CASGASGDYEQYF. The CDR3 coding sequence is TGTGCCAGCGGAGCTAGCGGGGACTACGAGCAGTACTTC.

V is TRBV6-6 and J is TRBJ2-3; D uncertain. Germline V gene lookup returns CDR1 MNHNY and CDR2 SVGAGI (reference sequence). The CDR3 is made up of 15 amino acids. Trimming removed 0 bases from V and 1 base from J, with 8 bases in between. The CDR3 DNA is TGTGCCAGCAGTTACTCTAGCTTCGGCACAGATACGCAGTATTTT. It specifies CASSYSSFGTDTQYF.

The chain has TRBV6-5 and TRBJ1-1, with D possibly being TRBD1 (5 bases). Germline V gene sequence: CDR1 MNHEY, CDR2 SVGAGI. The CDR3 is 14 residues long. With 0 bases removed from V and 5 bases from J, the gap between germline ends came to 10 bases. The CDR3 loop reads CASSYSEGVTEAFF. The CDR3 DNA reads TGTGCCAGCAGTTACTCAGAAGGGGTGACTGAAGCTTTCTTT.

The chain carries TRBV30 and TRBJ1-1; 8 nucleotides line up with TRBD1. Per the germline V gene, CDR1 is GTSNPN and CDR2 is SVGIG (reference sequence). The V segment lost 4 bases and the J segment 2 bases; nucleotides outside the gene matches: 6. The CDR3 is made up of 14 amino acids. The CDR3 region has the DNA TGTGCCTGGAAGCCGACAGGGGTAAACACTGAAGCTTTCTTT. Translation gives CAWKPTGVNTEAFF. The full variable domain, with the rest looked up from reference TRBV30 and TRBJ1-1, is SQTIHQWPATLVQPVGSPLSLECTVEGTSNPNLYWYRQAAGRGLQLLFYSVGIGQISSEVPQNLSASRPQDRQFILSSKKLLLSDSGFYLCAWKPTGVNTEAFFGQGTRLTVV.

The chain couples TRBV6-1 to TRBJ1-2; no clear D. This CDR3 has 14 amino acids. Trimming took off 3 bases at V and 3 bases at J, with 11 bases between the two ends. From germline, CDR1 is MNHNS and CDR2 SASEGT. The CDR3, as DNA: TGTGCCAGCAGTGATGCCGGGGTGCACTATGGCTACACCTTC. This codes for CASSDAGVHYGYTF.

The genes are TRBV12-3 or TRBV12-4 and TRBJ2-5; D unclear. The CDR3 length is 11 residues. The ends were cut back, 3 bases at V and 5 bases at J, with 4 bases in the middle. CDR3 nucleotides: TGTGCCAGCAGTTTTCTGGAGACCCAGTACTTC. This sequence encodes CASSFLETQYF.

This CDR3 reads CASSSSSGGETQYF. The DNA for the CDR3 is TGTGCCAGCAGCTCCTCTAGCGGGGGAGAGACCCAGTACTTC. The V gene is TRBV5-6, the J gene TRBJ2-5, with 10 bases aligning to TRBD2. The CDR3 consists of 14 residues. Germline CDR1 reads SGHDT; CDR2 reads YYEEEE. Losses at the gene ends were 3 bases for V and 4 bases for J; bases not matched to a gene: 3.

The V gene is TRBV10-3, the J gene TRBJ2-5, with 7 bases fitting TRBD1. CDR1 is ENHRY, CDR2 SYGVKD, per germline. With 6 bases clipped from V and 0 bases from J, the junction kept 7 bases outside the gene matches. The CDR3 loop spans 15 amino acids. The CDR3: CAIRSGTANQETQYF. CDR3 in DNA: TGTGCCATCAGGTCAGGGACAGCAAACCAAGAGACCCAGTACTTC.

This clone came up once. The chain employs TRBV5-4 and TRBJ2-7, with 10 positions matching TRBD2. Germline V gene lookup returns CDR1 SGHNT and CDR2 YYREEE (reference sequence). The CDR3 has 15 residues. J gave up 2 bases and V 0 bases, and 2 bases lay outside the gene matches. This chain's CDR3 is CASSLVLAGTYEQYF. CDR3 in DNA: TGTGCCAGCAGCTTGGTACTAGCGGGGACCTACGAGCAGTACTTC.

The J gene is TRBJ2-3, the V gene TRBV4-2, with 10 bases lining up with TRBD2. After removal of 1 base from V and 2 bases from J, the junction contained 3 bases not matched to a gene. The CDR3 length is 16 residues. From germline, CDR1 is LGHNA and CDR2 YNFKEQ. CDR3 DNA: TGTGCCAGCAGCCAAGGGAGCGGGGGGGCCACAGATACGCAGTATTTT. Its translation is CASSQGSGGATDTQYF.

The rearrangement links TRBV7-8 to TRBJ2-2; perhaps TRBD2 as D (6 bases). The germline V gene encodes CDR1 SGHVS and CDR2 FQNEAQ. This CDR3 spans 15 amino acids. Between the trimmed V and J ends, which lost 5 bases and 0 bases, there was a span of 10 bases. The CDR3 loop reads CASSTERANTGELFF. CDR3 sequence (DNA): TGTGCCAGCAGCACCGAGCGGGCGAACACCGGGGAGCTGTTTTTT.

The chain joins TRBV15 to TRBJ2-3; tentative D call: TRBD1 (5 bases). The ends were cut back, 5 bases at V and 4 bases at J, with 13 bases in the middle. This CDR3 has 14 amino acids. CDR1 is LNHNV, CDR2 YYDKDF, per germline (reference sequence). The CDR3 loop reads CATSSRDRADTQYF. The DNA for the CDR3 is TGTGCCACCAGCTCCAGGGATAGAGCAGATACGCAGTATTTT.